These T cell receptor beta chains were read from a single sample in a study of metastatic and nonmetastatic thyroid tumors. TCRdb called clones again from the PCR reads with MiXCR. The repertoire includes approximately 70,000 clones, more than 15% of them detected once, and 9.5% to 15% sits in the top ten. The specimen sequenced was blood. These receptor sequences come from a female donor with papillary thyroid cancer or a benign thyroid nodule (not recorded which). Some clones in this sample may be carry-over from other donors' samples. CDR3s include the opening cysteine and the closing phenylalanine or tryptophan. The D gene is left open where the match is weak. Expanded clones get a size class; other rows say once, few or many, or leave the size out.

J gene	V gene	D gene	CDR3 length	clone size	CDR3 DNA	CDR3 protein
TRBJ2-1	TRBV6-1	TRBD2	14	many	TGTGCCAGCACCCTCAGCGGGGATTACAATGAGCAGTTCTTC	CASTLSGDYNEQFF
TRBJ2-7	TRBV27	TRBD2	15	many	TGTGCCAGCAGTTCGACTAGCGGTAACTCCTACGAGCAGTACTTC	CASSSTSGNSYEQYF
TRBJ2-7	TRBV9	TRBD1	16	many	TGTGCCAGCAGCGTGGGGATTGGACAGGATTCCTACGAGCAGTACTTC	CASSVGIGQDSYEQYF
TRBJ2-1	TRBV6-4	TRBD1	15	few	TGTGCCAGCAGTGAGGGACAGGGCCCCTACAATGAGCAGTTCTTC	CASSEGQGPYNEQFF
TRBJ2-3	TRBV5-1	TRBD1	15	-	TGCGCCAGCCGATATCCGGGACAGGGAACAGATACGCAGTATTTT	CASRYPGQGTDTQYF
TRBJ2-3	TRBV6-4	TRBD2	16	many	TGTGCCAGCAGTGACTCTGGCGGGAGGGGCCCAGATACGCAGTATTTT	CASSDSGGRGPDTQYF
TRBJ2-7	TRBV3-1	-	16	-	TGTGCCAGCAGCCACGTCTACCGGGACTCTGCCTACGAGCAGTACTTC	CASSHVYRDSAYEQYF
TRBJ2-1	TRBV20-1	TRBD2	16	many	TGCAGTGCTCTACGTAGTAGCGGGAGAGGCTACAATGAGCAGTTCTTC	CSALRSSGRGYNEQFF
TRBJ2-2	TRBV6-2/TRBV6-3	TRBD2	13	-	TGTGCCAGCACGGGACTAGCGACCGGGGAGCTGTTTTTT	CASTGLATGELFF
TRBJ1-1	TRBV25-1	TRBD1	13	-	TGTGCCAGCAGTGACAGGGGGTGGACTGAAGCTTTCTTT	CASSDRGWTEAFF
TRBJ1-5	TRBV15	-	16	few	TGTGCCACCAGTCAGGGGAGGTTGGGTAGCAATCAGCCCCAGCATTTT	CATSQGRLGSNQPQHF
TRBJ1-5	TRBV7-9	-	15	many	TGTGCCAGCAGTACGCACAGGGATAGCAATCAGCCCCAGCATTTT	CASSTHRDSNQPQHF
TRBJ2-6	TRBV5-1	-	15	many	TGCGCCAGCAGCAGAACGCTCTCTGGGGCCAACGTCCTGACTTTC	CASSRTLSGANVLTF
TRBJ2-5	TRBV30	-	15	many	TGTGCCTGGAATAGGAAGGCGCTGTACCAAGAGACCCAGTACTTC	CAWNRKALYQETQYF
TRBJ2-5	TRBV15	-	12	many	TGTGCCACCAGCAGAGATCGAGAGACCCAGTACTTC	CATSRDRETQYF
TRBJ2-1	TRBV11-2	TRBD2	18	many	TGTGCCAGCAGCTTAGAACGGGGGACTAGCGGGACCTACAATGAGCAGTTCTTC	CASSLERGTSGTYNEQFF
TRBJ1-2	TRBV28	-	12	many	TGTGCCAGCAGTTTAAAAAACTATGGCTACACCTTC	CASSLKNYGYTF
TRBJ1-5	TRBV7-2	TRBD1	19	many	TGTGCCAGCAGTACAACCCGACAGGGTGGATTGGGTCGCAATCAGCCCCAGCATTTT	CASSTTRQGGLGRNQPQHF
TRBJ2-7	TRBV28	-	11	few	TGTGCCAGCAGTAGAGGCTACGAGCAGTACTTC	CASSRGYEQYF
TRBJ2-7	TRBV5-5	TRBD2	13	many	TGTGCCAGCAGCCAGGGACTAGCCTACGAGCAGTACTTC	CASSQGLAYEQYF
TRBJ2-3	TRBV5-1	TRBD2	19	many	TGCGCCAGCAGCTCCCCCGGGACTAGCGGGTCGGCTAGCACAGATACGCAGTATTTT	CASSSPGTSGSASTDTQYF
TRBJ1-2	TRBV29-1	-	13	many	TGCAGCGCTGGGGACACGTACTTCTATGGCTACACCTTC	CSAGDTYFYGYTF
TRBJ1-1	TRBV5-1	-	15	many	TGCGCCAGCAGCTCCCTAGGAGGGGCGGGCACTGAAGCTTTCTTT	CASSSLGGAGTEAFF
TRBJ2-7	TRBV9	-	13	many	TGTGCCAGCAGCGCAGGGGAAATCCACGAGCAGTACTTC	CASSAGEIHEQYF
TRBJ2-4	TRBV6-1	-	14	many	TGTGCCAGCAGGACCGCACTCGGCGGCAACATTCAGTACTTC	CASRTALGGNIQYF
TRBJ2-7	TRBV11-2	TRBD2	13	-	TGTGCCAGCAGCCGGGGGGAGACCTACGAGCAGTACTTC	CASSRGETYEQYF
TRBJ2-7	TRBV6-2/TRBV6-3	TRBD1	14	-	TGTGCCAGCAGTTACGGGACAGGGGGCTACGAGCAGTACTTC	CASSYGTGGYEQYF
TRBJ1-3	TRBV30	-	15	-	TGTGCCTGGAGGGGCGCCTATTACTCTGGAAACACCATATATTTT	CAWRGAYYSGNTIYF
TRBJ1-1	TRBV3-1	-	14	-	TGTGCCAGCAGCCAAGCACAGGGTTACACTGAAGCTTTCTTT	CASSQAQGYTEAFF
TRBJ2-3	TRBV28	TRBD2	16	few	TGTGCCAGCAGCCCAGACCCGGGAGGGATCACAGATACGCAGTATTTT	CASSPDPGGITDTQYF
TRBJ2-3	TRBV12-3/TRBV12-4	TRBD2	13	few	TGTGCCAGCACGGGGGGGAGCACAGATACGCAGTATTTT	CASTGGSTDTQYF